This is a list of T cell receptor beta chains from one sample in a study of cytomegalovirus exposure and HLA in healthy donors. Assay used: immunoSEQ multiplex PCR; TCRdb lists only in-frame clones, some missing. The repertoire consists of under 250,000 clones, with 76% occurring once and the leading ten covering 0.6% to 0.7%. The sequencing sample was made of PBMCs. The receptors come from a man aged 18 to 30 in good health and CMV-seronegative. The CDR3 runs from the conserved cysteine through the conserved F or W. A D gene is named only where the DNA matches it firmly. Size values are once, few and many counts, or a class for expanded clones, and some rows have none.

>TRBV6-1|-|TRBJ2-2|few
CASTTSAANTGELFF
TGTGCCAGCACCACATCAGCGGCGAACACCGGGGAGCTGTTTTTT
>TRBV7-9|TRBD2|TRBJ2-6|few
CASSEMRDYSGANVLTF
TGTGCCAGCAGCGAAATGAGGGACTACTCTGGGGCCAACGTCCTGACTTTC
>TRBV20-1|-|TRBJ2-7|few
CSAGRGYEQYF
TGCAGTGCTGGCCGGGGCTACGAGCAGTACTTC
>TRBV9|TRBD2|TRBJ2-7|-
CASSEGTSGNYEQYF
TGTGCCAGCAGCGAGGGGACTAGCGGGAACTACGAGCAGTACTTC
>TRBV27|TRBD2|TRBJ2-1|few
CASSSGTSGIVPYNEQFF
TGTGCCAGCAGTTCCGGGACTAGCGGGATAGTCCCCTACAATGAGCAGTTCTTC
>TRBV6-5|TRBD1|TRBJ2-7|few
CASSTGTGAYEQYF
TGTGCCAGCAGCACCGGAACAGGGGCCTACGAGCAGTACTTC
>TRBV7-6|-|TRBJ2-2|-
CASSFRYAGGELFF
TGTGCCAGCAGCTTCCGGTATGCGGGAGGGGAGCTGTTTTTT
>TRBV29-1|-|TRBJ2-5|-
CSVEGFLVPEGTQYF
TGCAGCGTTGAAGGGTTTTTGGTCCCCGAGGGGACCCAGTACTTC
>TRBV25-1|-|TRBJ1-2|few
CASRTTTYGYTF
TGTGCCAGCAGGACAACGACGTATGGCTACACCTTC
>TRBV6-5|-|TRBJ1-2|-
CASSYSGYGYTF
TGTGCCAGCAGTTACTCCGGCTATGGCTACACCTTC
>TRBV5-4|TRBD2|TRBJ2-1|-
CASSLAIAGLAAYNEQFF
TGTGCCAGCAGCTTAGCGATTGCGGGACTAGCGGCCTACAATGAGCAGTTCTTC
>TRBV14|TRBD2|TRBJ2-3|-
CASSRTSDVTSTDTQYF
TGTGCCAGCAGCCGGACTAGCGACGTCACTAGCACAGATACGCAGTATTTT
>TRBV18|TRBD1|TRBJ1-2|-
CASSQRTGQGYTF
TGTGCCAGCTCTCAGCGGACAGGGCAAGGCTACACCTTC
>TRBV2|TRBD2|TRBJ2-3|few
CATDTGLAVTDTQYF
TGTGCCACCGATACCGGACTAGCGGTCACAGATACGCAGTATTTT
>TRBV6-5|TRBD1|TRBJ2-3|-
CASSFDVGQTQYF
TGTGCCAGCAGTTTCGATGTGGGACAGACGCAGTATTTT
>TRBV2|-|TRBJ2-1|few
CASSEQYNEQFF
TGTGCCAGCAGTGAACAGTACAATGAGCAGTTCTTC
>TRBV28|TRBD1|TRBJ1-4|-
CASSVGQGWDEKLFF
TGTGCCAGCAGTGTTGGACAGGGGTGGGATGAAAAACTGTTTTTT
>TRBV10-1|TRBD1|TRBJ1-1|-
CASTMGQMNTEAFF
TGCGCCAGCACCATGGGACAGATGAACACTGAAGCTTTCTTT
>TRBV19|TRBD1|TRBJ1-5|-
CASHPVGQGRNQPQHF
TGTGCCAGTCACCCCGTTGGACAGGGGAGAAATCAGCCCCAGCATTTT
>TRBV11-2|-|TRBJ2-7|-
CASSLSGTWEGEQYF
TGTGCCAGCAGCTTATCGGGGACATGGGAGGGGGAGCAGTACTTC
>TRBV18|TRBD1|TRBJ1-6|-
CASSGTANSYNSPLHF
TGTGCCAGCTCTGGGACAGCGAACTCCTATAATTCACCCCTCCACTTT
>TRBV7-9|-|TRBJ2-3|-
CASSPANPRDAQYF
TGTGCCAGCAGCCCCGCCAACCCTAGAGACGCGCAGTATTTT
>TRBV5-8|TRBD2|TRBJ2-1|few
CASSAYGLAGSYNEQFF
TGTGCCAGCAGTGCTTACGGACTAGCGGGGTCCTACAATGAGCAGTTCTTC
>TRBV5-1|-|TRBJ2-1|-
CASSPQQTFSYNEQFF
TGCGCCAGCAGTCCTCAACAGACGTTCTCCTACAATGAGCAGTTCTTC
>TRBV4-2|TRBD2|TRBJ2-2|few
CASSRGLAGTGELFF
TGTGCCAGCAGCCGAGGACTAGCGGGAACCGGGGAGCTGTTTTTT
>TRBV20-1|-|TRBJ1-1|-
CSARVGDVAFF
TGCAGTGCTAGAGTCGGAGACGTGGCTTTCTTT
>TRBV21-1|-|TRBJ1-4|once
CAREPRLEGEKLFF
TGTGCCAGGGAGCCTCGACTGGAGGGTGAAAAACTGTTTTTT
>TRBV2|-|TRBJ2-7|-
CASQGRQSSYEQYF
TGTGCCAGCCAGGGGAGACAGTCCTCCTACGAGCAGTACTTC
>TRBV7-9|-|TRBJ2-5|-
CASSLQSSVIGTQYF
TGTGCCAGCAGCTTGCAGTCTAGCGTTATTGGGACCCAGTACTTC
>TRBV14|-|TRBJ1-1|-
CASSQVELRGTEAFF
TGTGCCAGCAGCCAAGTGGAGCTCAGAGGCACTGAAGCTTTCTTT
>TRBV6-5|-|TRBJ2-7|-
CASSPYGTTSYEQYF
TGTGCCAGCAGCCCCTACGGGACAACCTCCTACGAGCAGTACTTC
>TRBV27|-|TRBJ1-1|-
CASSLGRGTEAFF
TGTGCCAGTAGTTTAGGGAGGGGCACTGAAGCTTTCTTT
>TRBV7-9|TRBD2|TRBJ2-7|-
CASSPAAGVSSYEQYF
TGTGCCAGCAGCCCAGCAGCGGGGGTAAGCTCCTACGAGCAGTACTTC
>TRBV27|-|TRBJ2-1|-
CASRRAGSNEQFF
TGTGCCAGCCGTCGGGCAGGGTCGAATGAGCAGTTCTTC
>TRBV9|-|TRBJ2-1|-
CASRGQGNAYNEQFF
TGTGCCAGCAGAGGTCAGGGAAACGCCTACAATGAGCAGTTCTTC
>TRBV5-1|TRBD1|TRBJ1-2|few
CASSLERTGGFSGYTF
TGCGCCAGCAGCTTGGAGAGGACAGGGGGCTTTAGCGGCTACACCTTC
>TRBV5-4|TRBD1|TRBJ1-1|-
CASSFRTGGEAFF
TGTGCCAGCAGCTTCCGGACAGGGGGTGAAGCTTTCTTT
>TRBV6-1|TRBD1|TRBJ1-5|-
CASSEDRGLNQPQHF
TGTGCCAGCAGCGAAGACAGGGGGCTCAATCAGCCCCAGCATTTT
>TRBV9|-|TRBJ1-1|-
CASSVVDSLMNTEAFF
TGTGCCAGCAGCGTAGTAGATAGCCTTATGAACACTGAAGCTTTCTTT
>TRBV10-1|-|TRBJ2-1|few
CASSELLARNEQFF
TGCGCCAGCAGTGAGTTGCTAGCTCGGAATGAGCAGTTCTTC
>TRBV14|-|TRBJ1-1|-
CASSHGGSEAFF
TGTGCCAGCAGCCATGGCGGTTCTGAAGCTTTCTTT
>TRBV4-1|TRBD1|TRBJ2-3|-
CASSPFYRPGQGARTDTQYF
TGCGCCAGCAGCCCATTTTACCGACCGGGACAGGGGGCGAGGACAGATACGCAGTATTTT